Listed here are 22 T cell receptor beta chains from one sample, sequenced in a study of CD8 T cells in ankylosing spondylitis. One entry per CDR3 protein results from TCRdb running MiXCR on the 5' RACE reads. Of hundreds of thousands of distinct CDR3 sequences in the sample, around 7.8% were seen once. The sequenced material came from blood, either unsorted or a sorted T cell fraction (not recorded which). The receptor set was obtained from a male donor with ankylosing spondylitis or in good health (not recorded which).

This clonotype has at least ten counts. V is TRBV20-1 and J is TRBJ2-2; D gene uncertain. Trimming stripped 3 bases from V and 1 base from J, with 9 bases between. The germline CDR1 and CDR2 sequences are DFQATT and SNEGSKA (reference sequence). This CDR3 contains 14 residues. This CDR3 reads CSARGSLNTGELFF. CDR3 nucleotides: TGCAGTGCTAGGGGGTCCTTGAACACCGGGGAGCTGTTTTTT.

This clonotype has at least ten counts. J is TRBJ1-5 and V is TRBV20-1; TRBD1 might be the D (5 bases). Germline loops: CDR1 DFQATT, CDR2 SNEGSKA (reference sequence). V lost 6 bases, J lost 7 bases, and 19 bases lay in between. CDR3 length: 14 amino acids. CDR3 DNA: TGCAGTGCCCCGGGGGGGGTCCCAGGACAGCCCCAGCATTTT. It specifies CSAPGGVPGQPQHF.

This clonotype was seen a handful of times. V and J are TRBV6-1 and TRBJ2-6; maybe TRBD2 (5 bases). Germline assignment: CDR1 MNHNS and CDR2 SASEGT. V was shortened by 7 bases and J by 0 bases, with 10 bases between the two germline ends. This CDR3 contains 15 residues. This chain's CDR3 is CASTPTSSGANVLTF. CDR3 bases: TGTGCCAGCACCCCTACTAGCTCTGGGGCCAACGTCCTGACTTTC.

This chain uses TRBV3-1 with TRBJ2-7; no clear D. The CDR3 is 12 residues long. Germline CDR1 reads LGHDT; CDR2 reads YNNKEL (reference sequence). V gave up 6 bases and J gave up 4 bases, with 10 bases separating them. CDR3 sequence: CASSQTPYEQYF. CDR3 sequence (DNA): TGTGCCAGCAGTCAGACACCATACGAGCAGTACTTC.

Many counts were recorded for this clonotype. The chain uses TRBV12-3 or TRBV12-4 and TRBJ1-1; D gene unclear. This CDR3 region has 15 residues. Trimming removed 3 bases from V and 1 base from J, with 12 bases in between. The DNA of the CDR3 is TGTGCCAGCAGTTTTACGGGCCGTGGGAACACTGAAGCTTTCTTT. It codes for CASSFTGRGNTEAFF.

This clonotype has only a few counts. J is TRBJ2-3 and V is TRBV5-8; 7 bases agree with TRBD2. V was pared by 0 bases and J by 4 bases, with 5 bases of the junction left unmatched. This CDR3 is built from 15 residues. From germline, CDR1 is SGHTS and CDR2 YDEGEE. The CDR3 DNA is TGTGCCAGCAGCTTGGCGGGGGGAATGGCAGATACGCAGTATTTT. Translating it yields CASSLAGGMADTQYF.

This clonotype was seen more than once but under ten times. The chain combines TRBV18 with TRBJ1-4, with D perhaps matching TRBD1 (5 bases). Germline CDR1 is KGHSH and CDR2 is LQKENI. Trimming removed 3 bases from V and 5 bases from J, with 13 bases in between. CDR3 length: 15 residues. This chain's CDR3 is CASSPSGQLNEKLFF. The CDR3 DNA reads TGTGCCAGCTCACCTTCGGGGCAACTCAATGAAAAACTGTTTTTT.

This clonotype was counted at least ten times. CDR3 loop: CASSLLAGGNEQFF. The CDR3 DNA reads as TGTGCCAGCAGCTTACTAGCGGGTGGCAATGAGCAGTTCTTC. The V and J genes are TRBV7-8 and TRBJ2-1; 8 bases are a match to TRBD2. Germline loops: CDR1 SGHVS, CDR2 FQNEAQ. The CDR3 is 14 residues long. Losses at the gene ends were 2 bases for V and 6 bases for J; bases not matched to a gene: 3.

Comment on this clonotype: At one end, the junction sequence differs from germline, possibly due to a read error. V gene TRBV20-1 combines with J gene TRBJ2-3; weak D call: TRBD2 (5 bases). Germline V gene sequence: CDR1 DFQATT, CDR2 SNEGSKA (reference sequence). The length of the CDR3 is 16 residues. CDR3 residues: CCAQKRLATSSDTQYF. The CDR3 nucleotides read TGCTGTGCCCAGAAGCGGCTAGCTACGTCCTCAGATACGCAGTATTTT.

This chain joins TRBV27 and TRBJ2-7, with 8 bases that match TRBD1. V was pared by 6 bases and J by 3 bases, with 4 bases of the junction left unmatched. Germline loops: CDR1 MNHEY, CDR2 SMNVEV (reference sequence). This CDR3 contains 13 residues. The CDR3 DNA reads as TGTGCCAGCAGCGGACAGGGTTTCTACGAGCAGTACTTC. It specifies CASSGQGFYEQYF.

The chain couples TRBV15 to TRBJ2-2, with D perhaps matching TRBD1 (5 bases). The CDR3 has 16 amino acids. With 3 bases removed from V and 1 base from J, the gap between germline ends came to 12 bases. The germline V gene has CDR1 LNHNV and CDR2 YYDKDF (reference sequence). The CDR3 is CATSRVPGLNTGELFF. The CDR3 DNA sequence: TGTGCCACCAGCAGGGTCCCAGGGTTGAACACCGGGGAGCTGTTTTTT.

This clonotype was detected ten times or more. V and J are TRBV25-1 and TRBJ1-5; perhaps TRBD1 as D (5 bases). Trimming pared 8 bases from V and 4 bases from J, leaving 15 bases between. This CDR3 contains 14 residues. The V gene's germline CDR1 is MGHDK and CDR2 SYGVNS. In DNA, the CDR3 is TGTGCCAGCGGGACCGGGACCCCGAATCAGCCCCAGCATTTT. It yields the protein CASGTGTPNQPQHF.

This clonotype was recorded at least ten times. The J gene is TRBJ1-1, the V gene TRBV12-3 or TRBV12-4; D call uncertain. The ends were cut back, 4 bases at V and 0 bases at J, with 12 bases in the middle. The CDR3 consists of 15 residues. DNA for the CDR3: TGTGCCAGCAGTTCTCCTAGGGTGATGAACACTGAAGCTTTCTTT. Translated, it gives CASSSPRVMNTEAFF.

As for this clonotype: A read error may explain this, as a much larger clone is one base away. The chain couples TRBV24-1 to TRBJ2-5; TRBD1 aligns across 7 bases. Germline CDR1 is KGHDR and CDR2 is SFDVKD. The CDR3 spans 17 residues. Trimming cost V 5 bases and J 1 base; bases outside gene matches: 12. CDR3 in DNA: TGTGCCACCAGTGCCCTCGGGCAGGGGGATCCCCAAGAGACCCAGTACTTC. This gives the protein CATSALGQGDPQETQYF.

This clonotype appeared many times. The CDR3 DNA reads as TGTGCCAGCAGCCAATCGTCAGGGGTCGGCAATCAGCCCCAGCATTTT. This codes for CASSQSSGVGNQPQHF. The rearrangement links TRBV7-2 to TRBJ1-5; D perhaps matches TRBD1 (6 bases). CDR1 SGHTA and CDR2 FQGNSA come from the germline V gene. Trimming stripped 5 bases from V and 2 bases from J, with 16 bases between. The CDR3 sequence is 16 residues long.

This clonotype was seen repeatedly, ten times or more. The rearrangement uses TRBV5-1 and TRBJ2-5; D perhaps matches TRBD2 (6 bases). Trimming took off 8 bases at V and 5 bases at J, with 10 bases between the two ends. The length of the CDR3 is 11 residues. From germline, CDR1 is SGHRS and CDR2 YFSETQ. This CDR3 is CASTRGETQYF. The CDR3 region has the DNA TGCGCCAGTACCCGGGGGGAGACCCAGTACTTC.

At least ten counts were recorded for this clonotype. The V gene is TRBV5-1, the J gene TRBJ2-5; D ambiguous. Trimming stripped 0 bases from V and 0 bases from J, with 6 bases between. CDR1 and CDR2 (germline): SGHRS, YFSETQ. The CDR3 has 14 amino acids. CDR3 in amino acids: CASSLGQYQETQYF. The DNA for the CDR3 is TGCGCCAGCAGCTTGGGGCAGTACCAAGAGACCCAGTACTTC.

CDR3 residues: CAWSLGIDNSPLHF. The CDR3 nucleotides are TGTGCCTGGAGCTTAGGGATAGATAATTCACCCCTCCACTTT. This chain uses TRBV30 with TRBJ1-6; D unclear. This CDR3 region has 14 residues. Germline V CDR1 and CDR2: GTSNPN, SVGIG (reference sequence). V lost 3 bases and J lost 5, with 11 bases in between.

The table lists this clonotype with many counts. This chain connects TRBV6-2 or TRBV6-3 to TRBJ1-1; 7 bases align to TRBD1. This CDR3 region has 16 residues. V was pared by 5 bases and J by 0 bases, with 9 bases of the junction left unmatched. The germline gives CDR1 MNHEY, CDR2 SVGEGT. CDR3: CASSLRTGAMNTEAFF. CDR3 coding DNA: TGTGCCAGCAGTCTTAGGACAGGAGCCATGAACACTGAAGCTTTCTTT.

This clonotype was counted ten times or more. The chain links TRBV7-2 to TRBJ2-3; D gene uncertain. Looked up from germline, CDR1 is SGHTA and CDR2 is FQGNSA. The V gene lost 2 bases and the J gene lost 6 bases, with 15 bases spanning the gap. The CDR3 extends over 15 amino acids. CDR3 bases: TGTGCCAGCAGCTTAATGGGCAGTCAATTGGATACGCAGTATTTT. It yields the protein CASSLMGSQLDTQYF.

This clonotype was picked up many times. V usage is TRBV5-1 and J usage is TRBJ2-1; D is ambiguous. Trimming took 2 bases from V and 4 from J, leaving 10 bases between them. The CDR3 length is 14 residues. The germline V gene encodes CDR1 SGHRS and CDR2 YFSETQ. For the CDR3, the DNA is TGCGCCAGCAGCTTTGGAGATTCTTACAATGAGCAGTTCTTC. It encodes CASSFGDSYNEQFF.

This clonotype was found a few times. This rearrangement joins TRBV5-5 to TRBJ2-7, with a weak D call TRBD1 (6 bases). With 0 bases removed from V and 3 bases from J, the gap between germline ends came to 10 bases. The CDR3 spans 14 residues. Per the germline V gene, CDR1 is SGHKS and CDR2 is YYEKEE (reference sequence). CDR3 in amino acids: CASSLDTGFYEQYF. Written as DNA, the CDR3 is TGTGCCAGCAGCTTGGATACAGGGTTCTACGAGCAGTACTTC. The full variable domain, in which reference TRBV5-5 and TRBJ2-7 provide the parts outside the CDR3, is DAGVTQSPTHLIKTRGQQVTLRCSPISGHKSVSWYQQVLGQGPQFIFQYYEKEERGRGNFPDRFSARQFPNYSSELNVNALLLGDSALYLCASSLDTGFYEQYFGPGTRLTVT.